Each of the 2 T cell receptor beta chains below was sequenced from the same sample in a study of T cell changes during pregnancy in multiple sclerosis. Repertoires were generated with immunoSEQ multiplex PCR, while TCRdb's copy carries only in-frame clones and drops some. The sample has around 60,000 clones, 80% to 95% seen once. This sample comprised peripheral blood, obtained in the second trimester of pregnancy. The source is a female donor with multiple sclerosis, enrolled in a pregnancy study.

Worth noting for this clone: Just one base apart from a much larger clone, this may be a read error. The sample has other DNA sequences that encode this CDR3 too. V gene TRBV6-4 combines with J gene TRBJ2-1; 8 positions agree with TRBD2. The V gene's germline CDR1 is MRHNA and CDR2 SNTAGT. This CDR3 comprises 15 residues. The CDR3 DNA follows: TGTGCCAGTAGTGACTCAGCGGGAGCCTACAATGAGCAGTTCTTC. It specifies CASSDSAGAYNEQFF.

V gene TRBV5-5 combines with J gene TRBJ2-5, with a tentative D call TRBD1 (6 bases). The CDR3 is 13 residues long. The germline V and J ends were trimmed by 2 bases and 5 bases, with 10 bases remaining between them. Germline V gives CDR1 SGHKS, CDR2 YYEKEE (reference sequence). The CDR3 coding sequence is TGTGCCAGCAGCTTACAGGGTCTGGAGACCCAGTACTTC. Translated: CASSLQGLETQYF.